These 26 T cell receptor beta chains were all obtained from the same sample, sequenced in a study of CXCR3-negative and CXCR3-positive naive CD8 T cells. It was by 5' RACE with UMI labels that the TRB cDNA libraries were prepared. TCRdb reprocessed the 5' RACE reads, with one entry per CDR3 protein and no DNA. Here the sample table reports 75,000 to 95,000 distinct CDR3 sequences. Sequenced: naive CXCR3- CD8+ T cells from blood. This sample's subset: CD45RO-CCR7+CD27+CD95- naive CD8+ T cells lacking CXCR3 (TNR3-). Receptors originate from a human donor in good health. Some clones in this sample may be carry-over from other donors' samples.

The chain joins TRBV21-1 to TRBJ1-1; there is no DNA to check the TCRdb D call of TRBD1. TRBV21-1 is an annotated pseudogene. This CDR3 has 14 amino acids. The chain's CDR3 is CASSKGQRNTEAFF.

The rearrangement uses TRBV29-1 and TRBJ1-1; no DNA is available, so the TRBD1 call from TCRdb remains unchecked. The CDR3 is 13 amino acids. Germline lookup yields CDR1 SQVTM and CDR2 ANQGSEA. Here the CDR3 reads CSGRTGLNTEAFF.

This rearrangement joins TRBV20-1 to TRBJ2-7; TCRdb's D call of TRBD1 is untestable without DNA. Looked up from germline, CDR1 is DFQATT and CDR2 is SNEGSKA (reference sequence). This CDR3 region has 14 residues. The CDR3: CSATLDRWSYEQYF.

This chain uses TRBV7-9 with TRBJ2-7; the D call from TCRdb, TRBD2, cannot be confirmed without DNA. Germline V CDR1 and CDR2: SEHNR, FQNEAQ (reference sequence). The length of the CDR3 is 13 residues. The CDR3 is CASSPGPTYEQYF.

CDR3 protein: CASRTGQGAVYEQYF. The rearrangement links TRBV2 to TRBJ2-7; the TCRdb D gene call, TRBD1, has no DNA to confirm it. Germline V gene lookup returns CDR1 SNHLY and CDR2 FYNNEI. This CDR3 is 15 amino acids long.

The chain recombines TRBV29-1 with TRBJ2-7. Looked up from germline, CDR1 is SQVTM and CDR2 is ANQGSEA. This CDR3 region has 12 residues. CDR3 sequence reads: CSVENSPYEQYF.

This chain links TRBV12-3 or TRBV12-4 with TRBJ2-1; the TCRdb call, TRBD1, lacks DNA for checking. The CDR3 totals 14 residues. Here the CDR3 reads CASDGGDNYNEQFF.

The genes are TRBV28 and TRBJ1-5; TCRdb outputs TRBD1, but without DNA this stays unchecked. The CDR3 totals 14 residues. CDR1 MDHEN and CDR2 SYDVKM come from the germline V gene. The CDR3 loop is CASSPDRSNQPQHF. Variable domain in full (rest from reference TRBV28 and TRBJ1-5): DVKVTQSSRYLVKRTGEKVFLECVQDMDHENMFWYRQDPGLGLRLIYFSYDVKMKEKGDIPEGYSVSREKKERFSLILESASTNQTSMYLCASSPDRSNQPQHFGDGTRLSIL.

The chain has TRBV6-5 and TRBJ2-3; the TRBD1 assignment by TCRdb is unverifiable without DNA. Germline CDR1 MNHEY, CDR2 SVGAGI. This CDR3 contains 14 residues. CDR3 sequence: CASSYYRATDTQYF.

The V gene is TRBV5-5, the J gene TRBJ2-7; checking the TCRdb D call of TRBD1 is not possible without DNA. The length of the CDR3 is 15 residues. From germline, CDR1 is SGHKS and CDR2 YYEKEE (reference sequence). The CDR3 sequence: CASSLEQGDSYEQYF. The full variable domain, in which reference TRBV5-5 and TRBJ2-7 provide the parts outside the CDR3, is DAGVTQSPTHLIKTRGQQVTLRCSPISGHKSVSWYQQVLGQGPQFIFQYYEKEERGRGNFPDRFSARQFPNYSSELNVNALLLGDSALYLCASSLEQGDSYEQYFGPGTRLTVT.

This rearrangement joins TRBV3-1 to TRBJ2-2; absent DNA, TCRdb's TRBD2 call cannot be checked. CDR1 is LGHDT, CDR2 YNNKEL, per germline (reference sequence). The CDR3 consists of 18 residues. The CDR3 reads CASSQVSSGGPNTGELFF. The whole variable domain, remainder taken from reference TRBV3-1 and TRBJ2-2, is DTAVSQTPKYLVTQMGNDKSIKCEQNLGHDTMYWYKQDSKKFLKIMFSYNNKELIINETVPNRFSPKSPDKAHLNLHINSLELGDSAVYFCASSQVSSGGPNTGELFFGEGSRLTVL.

CDR3 sequence reads: CASSHDREQFF. This chain connects TRBV6-5 to TRBJ2-1; TCRdb proposes TRBD1, but this gene call is untestable without DNA. This CDR3 has 11 amino acids. Germline V CDR1 and CDR2: MNHEY, SVGAGI.

The chain employs TRBV4-3 and TRBJ1-2; TCRdb's D call of TRBD1 is untestable without DNA. CDR1 LGHNA and CDR2 YSLEER come from the germline V gene. The CDR3 sequence is 15 residues long. This CDR3 reads CASSPGTGGYYGYTF.

V is TRBV7-8 and J is TRBJ1-1; TCRdb designates TRBD1, a call that cannot be tested without DNA. The germline V gene encodes CDR1 SGHVS and CDR2 FQNEAQ. The CDR3 covers 19 residues. Here the CDR3 reads CASSSFHPALQGAGTEAFF.

The rearrangement joins TRBV20-1 to TRBJ2-7; TCRdb's D gene call, TRBD1, goes unchecked for lack of DNA. CDR3 length: 15 residues. Looked up from germline, CDR1 is DFQATT and CDR2 is SNEGSKA (reference sequence). The CDR3 sequence: CSANPQGAGSYEQYF.

The V call is TRBV29-1, the J call TRBJ2-1. The CDR3 loop spans 12 amino acids. Germline V gene data show CDR1 as SQVTM and CDR2 as ANQGSEA. The CDR3 sequence: CSAGGSYSEQFF.

The rearrangement links TRBV27 to TRBJ1-1; with no DNA, the TCRdb D assignment of TRBD1 cannot be verified. Germline V gene lookup returns CDR1 MNHEY and CDR2 SMNVEV (reference sequence). CDR3 length: 14 amino acids. This CDR3 reads CASSFGQGWTEAFF.

CDR3 loop: CASSYMGTGSYEQYF. The rearrangement links TRBV7-9 to TRBJ2-7; TCRdb proposes TRBD1, but this gene call is untestable without DNA. The CDR3 has 15 amino acids. Germline CDR1 and CDR2: SEHNR and FQNEAQ (reference sequence).

J is TRBJ1-1 and V is TRBV7-9; as DNA is missing, the TRBD1 call by TCRdb cannot be tested. This CDR3 contains 16 residues. Germline V gene data show CDR1 as SEHNR and CDR2 as FQNEAQ (reference sequence). The CDR3 spells CASSSLGGGRDTEAFF.

The chain recombines TRBV6-5 with TRBJ1-2. This CDR3 has 13 residues. Germline CDR1 is MNHEY and CDR2 is SVGAGI. The CDR3 is CASSSQRADGYTF.

This rearrangement joins TRBV20-1 to TRBJ2-7. This CDR3 contains 11 residues. Germline CDR1 reads DFQATT; CDR2 reads SNEGSKA (reference sequence). The CDR3 loop is CSAVDGYEQYF.

J is TRBJ2-1 and V is TRBV29-1. The V gene's germline CDR1 is SQVTM and CDR2 ANQGSEA. This CDR3 is 13 amino acids long. This CDR3 is CSPLIVGYGEQFF.

This chain joins TRBV29-1 and TRBJ2-1; TCRdb's D call, TRBD2, is unchecked because there is no DNA. CDR3 length equals 15 residues. CDR1 SQVTM and CDR2 ANQGSEA come from the germline V gene. CDR3: CSVGGTHTSYNEQFF.

The CDR3 region is CSARSGTSGIGELFF. The rearrangement uses TRBV20-1 and TRBJ2-2; TCRdb lists TRBD2, though no DNA is available to test this call. This CDR3 spans 15 amino acids. Looked up from germline, CDR1 is DFQATT and CDR2 is SNEGSKA (reference sequence).

V is TRBV23-1 and J is TRBJ1-3; TCRdb names TRBD1, which stays unverified in the absence of DNA. Being an ORF, TRBV23-1 has a function that is uncertain. This CDR3 is 16 amino acids long. The CDR3 is CASTRDRGSSGNTIYF.

V is TRBV7-9 and J is TRBJ2-7; TCRdb's D gene call, TRBD1, goes unchecked for lack of DNA. This CDR3 comprises 20 residues. In germline, CDR1 is SEHNR, CDR2 FQNEAQ (reference sequence). CDR3 region: CASSPNTGTGGDDSSYEQYF.